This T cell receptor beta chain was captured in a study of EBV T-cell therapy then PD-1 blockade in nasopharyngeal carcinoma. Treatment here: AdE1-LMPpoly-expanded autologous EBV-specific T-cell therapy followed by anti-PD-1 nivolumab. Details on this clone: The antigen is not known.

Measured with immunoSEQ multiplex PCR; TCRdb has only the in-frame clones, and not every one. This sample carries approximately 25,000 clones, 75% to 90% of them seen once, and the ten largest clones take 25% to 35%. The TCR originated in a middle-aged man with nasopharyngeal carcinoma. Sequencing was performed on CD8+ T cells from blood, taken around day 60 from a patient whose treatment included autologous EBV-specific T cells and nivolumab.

CDR3 bases: TGTGCCACCAGCAAGGATATAGCGGCCACAGATACGCAGTATTTT. Amino acid sequence: CATSKDIAATDTQYF. The V gene is TRBV15, the J gene TRBJ2-3, with a possible D match to TRBD2 (6 bases). The V end was cut by 4 bases, the J end by 2 bases, with 13 bases between. Germline-derived CDR1 and CDR2 are LNHNV and YYDKDF (reference sequence). The CDR3 runs 15 residues.